The 20 T cell receptor beta chains reported below all come from one sample, sequenced in a study of cytomegalovirus exposure and HLA in healthy donors. A multiplex PCR was run with 60 Vbeta primers and 13 Jbeta primers. The protocol was immunoSEQ multiplex PCR, while the TCRdb copy is restricted to in-frame clones and leaves out a portion. The data contain roughly 140,000 clones, around three fifths of them singletons. The specimen was PBMCs. These receptors were obtained from a woman under 40 in good health and CMV-seropositive.

The chain is built from TRBV7-9 and TRBJ2-1; 11 positions match TRBD2. Germline V lookup: CDR1 SEHNR, CDR2 FQNEAQ (reference sequence). The CDR3 consists of 19 residues. The trim removed 4 bases at V and 6 bases at J, leaving 17 bases unmatched. For the CDR3, the DNA is TGTGCCAGCAGCTCCCCGGCTTTAGCGGGGGGGCGGTATCCCAATGAGCAGTTCTTC. It is translated as CASSSPALAGGRYPNEQFF.

This chain uses TRBV5-6 with TRBJ1-2; D is undetermined. This CDR3 spans 16 amino acids. The ends were cut back, 2 bases at V and 4 bases at J, with 18 bases in the middle. The V gene's germline CDR1 is SGHDT and CDR2 YYEEEE. CDR3 coding DNA: TGTGCCAGCAGCTTCCCCGGGAGGAGCCACCCCTATGGCTACACCTTC. This encodes CASSFPGRSHPYGYTF.

This clone was recorded a few times. The gene calls are TRBV7-9 and TRBJ2-1; the D is unclear. The V end was cut by 8 bases, the J end by 4 bases, with 12 bases between. Germline values: CDR1 SEHNR, CDR2 FQNEAQ (reference sequence). This CDR3 comprises 13 residues. The CDR3 DNA follows: TGTGCCAGCGGAAGACTGAAGTACAATGAGCAGTTCTTC. Translation: CASGRLKYNEQFF.

This chain joins TRBV15 and TRBJ2-3; D is perhaps TRBD2 (6 bases). Germline assignment: CDR1 LNHNV and CDR2 YYDKDF (reference sequence). Trimming removed 1 base from V and 5 bases from J, with 16 bases in between. This CDR3 spans 16 amino acids. CDR3 protein: CATSRAGGTVRDTQYF. The CDR3 coding sequence is TGTGCCACCAGCAGAGCCGGGGGAACGGTCAGAGATACGCAGTATTTT.

In its sample, this clone was seen a few times. This chain uses TRBV18 with TRBJ2-6; D remains ambiguous. This CDR3 region has 15 residues. CDR1 and CDR2 from the germline V gene are KGHSH and LQKENI. Trimming took off 3 bases at V and 3 bases at J, with 9 bases between the two ends. CDR3 amino acids: CASSPTIDGANVLTF. In nucleotides, the CDR3 is TGTGCCAGCTCACCTACCATAGATGGGGCCAACGTCCTGACTTTC. Full variable domain (missing parts from reference TRBV18 and TRBJ2-6): NAGVMQNPRHLVRRRGQEARLRCSPMKGHSHVYWYRQLPEEGLKFMVYLQKENIIDESGMPKERFSAEFPKEGPSILRIQQVVRGDSAAYFCASSPTIDGANVLTFGAGSRLTVL.

This clone was seen more than once but under ten times. J is TRBJ2-3 and V is TRBV11-2; 8 bases line up with TRBD2. J gave up 0 bases and V 8 bases, and 13 bases lay outside the gene matches. Germline V CDR1 and CDR2: SGHAT, FQNNGV. The length of the CDR3 is 17 residues. CDR3 amino acids: CASRHGGGSPSTDTQYF. CDR3 coding DNA: TGTGCCAGCCGCCACGGCGGGGGGTCCCCTAGCACAGATACGCAGTATTTT.

V gene TRBV6-5 combines with J gene TRBJ1-1; D gene unclear. The CDR3 covers 14 residues. Germline values: CDR1 MNHEY, CDR2 SVGAGI. V was pared by 6 bases and J by 1 base, with 12 bases between. The CDR3 spells CASRPMAPNTEAFF. The CDR3, as DNA: TGTGCCAGCAGGCCCATGGCACCGAACACTGAAGCTTTCTTT.

There are a few counts of this clone. This chain uses TRBV10-3 with TRBJ1-3, with TRBD1 matching 9 bases. This CDR3 spans 17 amino acids. CDR1 is ENHRY, CDR2 SYGVKD, per germline. With 6 bases clipped from V and 2 bases from J, the junction kept 11 bases outside the gene matches. The DNA of the CDR3 is TGTGCCATCAGCAGGACCACAGGGGGCATTGCTGGAAACACCATATATTTT. Translated, it gives CAISRTTGGIAGNTIYF.

The table lists this clone with a count of one. V gene TRBV27 combines with J gene TRBJ1-4; a possible D gene is TRBD1 (6 bases). The CDR3 has 15 residues. Per the germline V gene, CDR1 is MNHEY and CDR2 is SMNVEV (reference sequence). Trimming pared 3 bases from V and 8 bases from J, leaving 16 bases between. The CDR3 reads CASSFGAGAWEKLFF. For the CDR3, the DNA is TGTGCCAGCAGTTTCGGGGCAGGGGCATGGGAAAAACTGTTTTTT.

Only a few counts were recorded for this clone. The chain has TRBV4-2 and TRBJ1-1, with 7 bases matching TRBD1. The V gene end was trimmed by 0 bases and the J gene end by 3 bases; junction bases not matched to a gene: 7. The CDR3 loop spans 16 amino acids. Looked up from germline, CDR1 is LGHNA and CDR2 is YNFKEQ. CDR3 DNA sequence: TGTGCCAGCAGCCAAGATCCAGGGACAGTATACACTGAAGCTTTCTTT. It is translated as CASSQDPGTVYTEAFF.

This rearrangement joins TRBV13 to TRBJ2-7; 8 bases line up with TRBD2. Looked up from germline, CDR1 is PRHDT and CDR2 is FYEKMQ (reference sequence). CDR3 length equals 14 residues. The V gene end was trimmed by 1 base and the J gene end by 3 bases; junction bases not matched to a gene: 2. The DNA for the CDR3 is TGTGCCAGCAGCTTAGCACTAGCGGTCTACGAGCAGTACTTC. Protein: CASSLALAVYEQYF.

As DNA, the CDR3 is TGTGCCAGCTTGCCCCGGGACAGGATCTACGAGCAGTACTTC. Translated, it gives CASLPRDRIYEQYF. The chain has TRBV5-6 and TRBJ2-7; 8 bases are a match to TRBD1. The trim removed 7 bases at V and 3 bases at J, leaving 9 bases unmatched. The germline gives CDR1 SGHDT, CDR2 YYEEEE. This CDR3 is 14 amino acids long.

This clone has a handful of counts. The J gene is TRBJ2-1, the V gene TRBV27, with TRBD2 matching over 7 bases. Germline V gene sequence: CDR1 MNHEY, CDR2 SMNVEV (reference sequence). J was trimmed by 2 bases and V by 3 bases; bases with no gene match: 13. The CDR3 is 18 residues long. The CDR3 DNA is TGTGCCAGCAGTTTCCTAGCCCCCGGGAGGCCTACCTACAATGAGCAGTTCTTC. It is translated as CASSFLAPGRPTYNEQFF.

About this clone: One end of the junction fails to match germline, which may point to a read error. This chain links TRBV11-2 with TRBJ2-5; no definite D call. The germline V gene has CDR1 SGHAT and CDR2 FQNNGV. This CDR3 contains 15 residues. Here the CDR3 DNA reads TGTGCCAGCAGCTTAGATCCGGCGGCCCAAGGGACCCAGTACTTC. Residues: CASSLDPAAQGTQYF.

With respect to this clone: The same CDR3 is also encoded by other DNA sequences in this sample. The chain has TRBV6-1 and TRBJ2-7; TRBD1 might be the D (6 bases). This CDR3 is built from 15 residues. Germline assignment: CDR1 MNHNS and CDR2 SASEGT. V was clipped by 6 bases and J by 2 bases, with 17 bases between them. CDR3 sequence: CASRPTGTPTYEQYF. DNA of the CDR3: TGTGCCAGCAGACCAACCGGGACACCGACCTACGAGCAGTACTTC.

The chain uses TRBV27 and TRBJ2-1; TRBD1 is a possible D gene (6 bases). The CDR3 runs 17 residues. CDR1 and CDR2 from the germline V gene are MNHEY and SMNVEV (reference sequence). V was shortened by 5 bases and J by 7 bases, with 24 bases between the two germline ends. The CDR3 nucleotides read TGTGCCAGCAGTCTAGATATATACTCCGGGACACATAATGAGCAGTTCTTC. It is translated as CASSLDIYSGTHNEQFF.

The rearrangement joins TRBV29-1 to TRBJ2-5, with D possibly TRBD2 on 6 matching bases. V gave up 4 bases and J gave up 5 bases, with 17 bases separating them. CDR3 length: 14 residues. Germline V gene sequence: CDR1 SQVTM, CDR2 ANQGSEA. CDR3 sequence: CSVGKPGLGETQYF. CDR3 nucleotide sequence: TGCAGCGTTGGGAAACCGGGACTCGGCGAGACCCAGTACTTC. Full variable domain (rest looked up from reference TRBV29-1 and TRBJ2-5): SAVISQKPSRDICQRGTSLTIQCQVDSQVTMMFWYRQQPGQSLTLIATANQGSEATYESGFVIDKFPISRPNLTFSTLTVSNMSPEDSSIYLCSVGKPGLGETQYFGPGTRLLVL.

This CDR3 reads CASSSTRQGPEAFF. DNA for the CDR3: TGCGCCAGCAGCTCCACGAGACAGGGCCCTGAAGCTTTCTTT. The chain recombines TRBV5-1 with TRBJ1-1, with 7 positions matching TRBD1. There are 14 residues in the CDR3. Germline trimming cut 3 bases from V and 6 bases from J; bases unmatched to any gene: 8. Germline V gene sequence: CDR1 SGHRS, CDR2 YFSETQ.

The chain carries TRBV2 and TRBJ1-1, with 11 bases aligning to TRBD1. Germline V lookup: CDR1 SNHLY, CDR2 FYNNEI. V lost 11 bases and J lost 5; bases outside the gene matches: 7. This CDR3 is 13 amino acids long. This CDR3 is CAGQGAVGTEAFF. The CDR3 DNA reads TGTGCCGGACAGGGGGCGGTGGGTACTGAAGCTTTCTTT. The complete variable domain, with remaining parts taken from reference TRBV2 and TRBJ1-1, reads EPEVTQTPSHQVTQMGQEVILRCVPISNHLYFYWYRQILGQKVEFLVSFYNNEISEKSEIFDDQFSVERPDGSNFTLKIRSTKLEDSAMYFCAGQGAVGTEAFFGQGTRLTVV.

The chain is built from TRBV2 and TRBJ2-2; D not resolved. Germline-derived CDR1 and CDR2 are SNHLY and FYNNEI. The V end was cut by 8 bases, the J end by 7 bases, with 11 bases between. This CDR3 has 12 residues. The CDR3 here is CASGEFGGELFF. In DNA form, the CDR3 reads TGTGCCAGCGGAGAGTTCGGCGGGGAGCTGTTTTTT.